The 17 T cell receptor beta chains below come from one sample, sequenced in a study of T cell responses to AZD1222 COVID-19 vaccine. Sequencing used immunoSEQ multiplex PCR; TCRdb keeps in-frame clones, though not all of them. The sample carries 100,000 to 150,000 clones, about 90% recorded once. This material consisted of peripheral blood, taken on day 0 of AZD1222 vaccination. These receptors all come from an adult in good health.

This rearrangement joins TRBV19 to TRBJ1-6; 7 nucleotides align to TRBD1. V lost 0 bases, J lost 9 bases, and 11 bases stayed unmatched. Per the germline V gene, CDR1 is LNHDA and CDR2 is SQIVND (reference sequence). The CDR3 is 17 amino acids. The CDR3 protein is CASSIDLRQGVGSPLHF. The CDR3 coding sequence is TGTGCCAGTAGTATAGATCTCCGGCAGGGGGTAGGTTCACCCCTCCACTTT.

The rearrangement links TRBV10-3 to TRBJ2-7, with TRBD2 matching 7 bases. CDR3 length: 15 residues. J gave up 1 base and V 6 bases, and 9 bases lay outside the gene matches. CDR1 ENHRY and CDR2 SYGVKD come from the germline V gene. CDR3 residues: CAIRGEGPRSYEQYF. CDR3 nucleotide sequence: TGTGCCATCAGGGGGGAGGGCCCCAGGTCCTACGAGCAGTACTTC.

With regard to this clone: Different DNA sequences within this sample yield the same CDR3. The gene calls are TRBV12-3 or TRBV12-4 and TRBJ1-5, with a tentative D call TRBD1 (5 bases). The CDR3 spans 13 residues. The V end lost 3 bases, the J end lost 4 bases, and 7 bases lay between the germline ends. This CDR3 is CASSFEGNQPQHF. CDR3 bases: TGTGCCAGCAGTTTTGAGGGGAATCAGCCCCAGCATTTT.

The gene calls are TRBV2 and TRBJ1-5; TRBD1 matches 7 bases. This CDR3 region has 15 residues. The J segment lost 4 bases and the V segment lost 6 bases, leaving 9 bases of the junction unmatched. Germline assignment: CDR1 SNHLY and CDR2 FYNNEI. The CDR3 sequence is CASRWGGTVNQPQHF. The CDR3 nucleotides read TGTGCCAGCAGATGGGGTGGGACAGTTAATCAGCCCCAGCATTTT.

The V gene is TRBV27, the J gene TRBJ2-2; 7 nucleotides match TRBD1. The CDR3 has 15 residues. V shed 2 bases, J shed 4 bases, and the junction held 4 bases outside the gene matches. Looked up from germline, CDR1 is MNHEY and CDR2 is SMNVEV (reference sequence). The CDR3 sequence is CASSLGQGVTGELFF. Written as DNA, the CDR3 is TGTGCCAGCAGTTTAGGTCAGGGGGTCACCGGGGAGCTGTTTTTT.

This chain uses TRBV27 with TRBJ1-5; D possibly corresponds to TRBD1 (5 bases). V shed 6 bases and J shed 5 bases, with 11 bases lying between them. There are 13 residues in the CDR3. Germline V gene sequence: CDR1 MNHEY, CDR2 SMNVEV (reference sequence). CDR3 DNA: TGTGCCAGCAGCCCCGACAGAGATCAGCCCCAGCATTTT. The encoded protein is CASSPDRDQPQHF.

The rearrangement joins TRBV6-5 to TRBJ1-2; D gene uncertain. Trimming took 0 bases from V and 0 from J, leaving 8 bases between them. Germline V gene sequence: CDR1 MNHEY, CDR2 SVGAGI. The CDR3 has 15 residues. CDR3 sequence: CASSYSYESNYGYTF. In DNA form, the CDR3 reads TGTGCCAGCAGTTACTCGTACGAATCTAACTATGGCTACACCTTC.

CDR3 nucleotide sequence: TGTGCCAGTAGTACCTCGGGTGATACGCAGTATTTT. Its protein is CASSTSGDTQYF. This sequence joins TRBV19 and TRBJ2-3; no clear D gene. The CDR3 runs 12 residues. CDR1 is LNHDA and CDR2 is SQIVND in the germline V gene (reference sequence). V gave up 4 bases and J gave up 6 bases, with 8 bases separating them.

The chain couples TRBV7-2 to TRBJ2-7, with TRBD1 identical over 11 bases. CDR1 is SGHTA, CDR2 FQGNSA, per germline. J gave up 1 base and V 3 bases, and 2 bases lay outside the gene matches. This CDR3 is 15 amino acids long. The chain's CDR3 is CASSLGQGVSYEQYF. CDR3 nucleotides: TGTGCCAGCAGCTTGGGACAGGGGGTATCCTACGAGCAGTACTTC.

This clone has only one observation. The chain combines TRBV19 with TRBJ1-1; no clear D gene. CDR1 LNHDA and CDR2 SQIVND come from the germline V gene (reference sequence). The CDR3 contains 12 residues. V shed 0 bases and J shed 4 bases, with 3 bases lying between them. CDR3 nucleotides: TGTGCCAGTAGTATAGAAGGCACTGAAGCTTTCTTT. Translation gives CASSIEGTEAFF.

This chain links TRBV28 with TRBJ1-2, with D uncertain. Germline-derived CDR1 and CDR2 are MDHEN and SYDVKM. CDR3 length: 12 residues. The germline V and J ends were trimmed by 3 bases and 2 bases, with 4 bases remaining between them. CDR3 coding DNA: TGTGCCAGCAGTTTCGGGAACTATGGCTACACCTTC. Residues: CASSFGNYGYTF.

The J gene is TRBJ2-1, the V gene TRBV30; TRBD1 matches 8 bases. Germline CDR1 is GTSNPN and CDR2 is SVGIG (reference sequence). The junction had 6 bases not matched to a gene; V was cut back by 1 base and J by 4 bases. The CDR3 is made up of 15 amino acids. CDR3 amino acids: CAWSAGTGIYNEQFF. In DNA, the CDR3 is TGTGCCTGGAGTGCCGGGACAGGCATTTACAATGAGCAGTTCTTC.

The rearrangement links TRBV7-6 to TRBJ2-1; 8 nucleotides align to TRBD2. The CDR3 runs to 16 residues. With 5 bases clipped from V and 0 bases from J, the junction kept 6 bases outside the gene matches. The germline gives CDR1 SGHVS, CDR2 FNYEAQ. The CDR3 reads CASSVSGRSSYNEQFF. The CDR3 bases are TGTGCCAGCAGCGTCAGCGGGAGAAGCTCCTACAATGAGCAGTTCTTC. The whole variable domain, filled in from reference TRBV7-6 and TRBJ2-1, reads GAGVSQSPRYKVTKRGQDVALRCDPISGHVSLYWYRQALGQGPEFLTYFNYEAQQDKSGLPNDRFSAERPEGSISTLTIQRTEQRDSAMYRCASSVSGRSSYNEQFFGPGTRLTVL.

V usage is TRBV5-8 and J usage is TRBJ2-2, with 13 bases fitting TRBD2. The CDR3 is 18 residues long. Germline-derived CDR1 and CDR2 are SGHTS and YDEGEE. J lost 8 bases, V lost 4 bases, and 14 bases had no gene match. CDR3 nucleotides: TGTGCCAGCAGCCCCGGACTAGCGGGAGCATTGGGGTCTGGGGAGCTGTTTTTT. The encoded protein is CASSPGLAGALGSGELFF.

This chain connects TRBV9 to TRBJ1-3; D may be TRBD1 (5 bases). Germline loops: CDR1 SGDLS, CDR2 YYNGEE. Trimming stripped 3 bases from V and 2 bases from J, with 12 bases between. This CDR3 has 15 residues. CDR3 in DNA: TGTGCCAGCAGCGGAATGGACACCCCTGGAAACACCATATATTTT. Protein product: CASSGMDTPGNTIYF.

This clone was picked up a small number of times. The chain couples TRBV27 to TRBJ2-5, with 8 positions matching TRBD2. The V gene end was trimmed by 4 bases and the J gene end by 3 bases; junction bases not matched to a gene: 10. This CDR3 region has 16 residues. The germline V gene encodes CDR1 MNHEY and CDR2 SMNVEV (reference sequence). Here the CDR3 reads CASSSKAGVAKETQYF. CDR3 coding DNA: TGTGCCAGCAGTTCAAAAGCGGGAGTTGCGAAAGAGACCCAGTACTTC.

This chain links TRBV12-3 or TRBV12-4 with TRBJ1-4; unclear D gene. Trimming took 6 bases from V and 4 from J, leaving 3 bases between them. This CDR3 has 11 amino acids. The CDR3 loop is CASSLNEKLFF. The CDR3 nucleotides are TGTGCCAGCAGCCTTAATGAAAAACTGTTTTTT.